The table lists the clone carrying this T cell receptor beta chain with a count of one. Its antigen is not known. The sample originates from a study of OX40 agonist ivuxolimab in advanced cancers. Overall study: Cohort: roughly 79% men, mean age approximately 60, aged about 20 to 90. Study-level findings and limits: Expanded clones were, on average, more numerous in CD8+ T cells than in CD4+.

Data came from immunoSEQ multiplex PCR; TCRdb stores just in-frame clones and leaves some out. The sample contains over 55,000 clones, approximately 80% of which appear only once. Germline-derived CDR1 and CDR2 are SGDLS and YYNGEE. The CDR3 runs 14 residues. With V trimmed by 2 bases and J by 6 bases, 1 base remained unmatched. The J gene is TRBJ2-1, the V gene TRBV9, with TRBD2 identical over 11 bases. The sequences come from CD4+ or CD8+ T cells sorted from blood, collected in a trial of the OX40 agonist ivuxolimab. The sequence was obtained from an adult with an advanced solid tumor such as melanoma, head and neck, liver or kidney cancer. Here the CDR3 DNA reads TGTGCCAGCAGCGTTAGCGGGGGGGCCAATGAGCAGTTCTTC. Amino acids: CASSVSGGANEQFF.